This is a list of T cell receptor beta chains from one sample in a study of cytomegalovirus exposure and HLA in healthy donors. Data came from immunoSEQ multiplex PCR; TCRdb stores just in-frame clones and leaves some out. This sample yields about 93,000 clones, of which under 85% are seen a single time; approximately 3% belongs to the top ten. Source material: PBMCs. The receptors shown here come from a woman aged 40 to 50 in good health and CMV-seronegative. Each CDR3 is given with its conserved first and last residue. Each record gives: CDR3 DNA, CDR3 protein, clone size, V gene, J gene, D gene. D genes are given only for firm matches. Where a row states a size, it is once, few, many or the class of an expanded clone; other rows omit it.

DNA: TGTGCCAGCAGCGACAACCCACTCAGGGGAAGTCCTAGCACAGATACGCAGTATTTT; CDR3: CASSDNPLRGSPSTDTQYF; size: .; V: TRBV11-1; J: TRBJ2-3; D: .
DNA: TGTGCCAGCAGCCAAGTGGGACTGGAAACTAGCACAGATACGCAGTATTTT; CDR3: CASSQVGLETSTDTQYF; size: few; V: TRBV14; J: TRBJ2-3; D: .
DNA: TGTGCCTGGAGTGTACAGGGGGGAAACACCATATATTTT; CDR3: CAWSVQGGNTIYF; size: .; V: TRBV30; J: TRBJ1-3; D: TRBD1
DNA: TGTGCCAGCAGTTACGGGACTAGCATGACTACGCAGTATTTT; CDR3: CASSYGTSMTTQYF; size: .; V: TRBV6-6; J: TRBJ2-3; D: TRBD2
DNA: TGTGCCAGCAGTTTTAAGGACAGGGCCACAGATACGCAGTATTTT; CDR3: CASSFKDRATDTQYF; size: .; V: TRBV27; J: TRBJ2-3; D: TRBD1
DNA: TGTGCCAGCAGTGACTTAGCGGGAGGGGGGGATGAGCAGTTCTTC; CDR3: CASSDLAGGGDEQFF; size: few; V: TRBV6-5; J: TRBJ2-1; D: TRBD2
DNA: TGTGCCAGCAGTTTATCTTGGGGACAGGGGCAGTTCTTC; CDR3: CASSLSWGQGQFF; size: once; V: TRBV27; J: TRBJ2-1; D: TRBD1
DNA: TGTGCCACCAGCAGAGGAGGAGCGGGGTACACAGATACGCAGTATTTT; CDR3: CATSRGGAGYTDTQYF; size: .; V: TRBV15; J: TRBJ2-3; D: TRBD2
DNA: TGTGCCAGCACCGTTAGGTGGGGGGAACGGGAGACCCAGTACTTC; CDR3: CASTVRWGERETQYF; size: .; V: TRBV6-1; J: TRBJ2-5; D: .
DNA: TGTGCCAGCAGTTTATACGGGGTTGGTGGCTACACCTTC; CDR3: CASSLYGVGGYTF; size: .; V: TRBV28; J: TRBJ1-2; D: .
DNA: TGTGCCAGCAGGCGTGGGGGGGTATACGAGCAGTACTTC; CDR3: CASRRGGVYEQYF; size: .; V: TRBV5-4; J: TRBJ2-7; D: TRBD2
DNA: TGTGCCAGCAGCTTCCCTAGCGGGGTTAACACCGGGGAGCTGTTTTTT; CDR3: CASSFPSGVNTGELFF; size: .; V: TRBV7-2; J: TRBJ2-2; D: TRBD2
DNA: TGCGCCAGTCACGACAGGGGTACCCTCAACACTGAAGCTTTCTTT; CDR3: CASHDRGTLNTEAFF; size: few; V: TRBV5-1; J: TRBJ1-1; D: TRBD1
DNA: TGTGCCAGCAGTGAAGCGGGAGTAGAAGAGACCCAGTACTTC; CDR3: CASSEAGVEETQYF; size: .; V: TRBV2; J: TRBJ2-5; D: .
DNA: TGTGCCAGCAGCCAGACTAGCGGGGGCGTCAATGAGCAGTTCTTC; CDR3: CASSQTSGGVNEQFF; size: .; V: TRBV5-6; J: TRBJ2-1; D: TRBD2
DNA: TGTGCCAGCAGCTTGGAAGCGACAGCTGGCTACACCTTC; CDR3: CASSLEATAGYTF; size: .; V: TRBV27; J: TRBJ1-2; D: .
DNA: TGTGCCAGCAGTTACTCTCCGGGACAGGGCGGAAACACCATATATTTT; CDR3: CASSYSPGQGGNTIYF; size: .; V: TRBV6-5; J: TRBJ1-3; D: TRBD1
DNA: TGCGCCAGCAGCGTGAATCCCGGGAGATCCTACAATGAGCAGTTCTTC; CDR3: CASSVNPGRSYNEQFF; size: few; V: TRBV5-1; J: TRBJ2-1; D: .